This section outlines one TCR beta chain sequence together with its context. This CDR3 has 12 residues. CDR1 is MNHNY and CDR2 is SVGAGI in the germline V gene (reference sequence). J lost 7 bases, V lost 6 bases, and 5 bases had no gene match. cDNA came from approximately 0.5 to 1 ug RNA primed by random hexamers. One entry per CDR3 protein, called by TCRdb with MiXCR from the immunoSEQ multiplex PCR reads. The sample yields over 300,000 distinct CDR3 sequences, roughly nine tenths seen once. This sample was included in a study of CD8 T cells in Susac syndrome. The specimen was CD4+ T cells from PBMCs. The rearrangement uses TRBV6-6 and TRBJ1-1, with TRBD1 identical over 7 bases. This sequence was found in a human donor with multiple sclerosis. The CDR3 sequence is CASSSQGDEAFF. CDR3 bases: TGTGCCAGCAGCTCTCAGGGGGATGAAGCTTTCTTT.